The T cell receptor beta chain under discussion was sequenced for a study of T cell changes during pregnancy in multiple sclerosis. Profiling relied on immunoSEQ multiplex PCR, and the TCRdb table lists in-frame clones only, not all of them. The sample has around 71,000 clones, approximately 94% seen once. V was pared by 7 bases and J by 0 bases, with 18 bases between. The CDR3 spans 16 residues. Germline V CDR1 and CDR2: SGDLS, YYNGEE. In this sample, this clone turned up once. The material sequenced was peripheral blood, taken in the third trimester of pregnancy. The clonotype comes from a female donor with multiple sclerosis, enrolled in a pregnancy study. This chain links TRBV9 with TRBJ2-3, with D maybe TRBD2 (6 bases). This CDR3 is CASAGRGRISTDTQYF. For the CDR3, the DNA is TGTGCCAGCGCTGGGCGGGGTAGGATTAGCACAGATACGCAGTATTTT.